This TCR beta chain stems from a study of blood T cell repertoires in COVID-19. At the level of the study: Italy, Spain and the United States were the sources of the convalescent and acute COVID-19 samples.

Authors' data handling: By means of reference gene primer amplification, nucleated cell counts were estimated. Produced via immunoSEQ multiplex PCR; TCRdb's table is partial and in-frame only. That table is the source of V, J and clone size, and D and trimming were worked out from the DNA. The sample carries around 130,000 clones, approximately 85% recorded once. The CDR3 sequence is 17 residues long. The V and J ends lost 7 bases and 3 bases, in that order; junction bases with no gene match: 8. Per the germline V gene, CDR1 is SNHLY and CDR2 is FYNNEI. Sequencing was performed on peripheral blood. This chain links TRBV2 with TRBJ2-6; 11 positions agree with TRBD1. This receptor was identified in a human donor in a cohort sampled during active COVID-19. DNA of the CDR3: TGTGCCAGCACTCCGGGACAGGGGGTAGGTGGGGCCAACGTCCTGACTTTC. This codes for CASTPGQGVGGANVLTF.